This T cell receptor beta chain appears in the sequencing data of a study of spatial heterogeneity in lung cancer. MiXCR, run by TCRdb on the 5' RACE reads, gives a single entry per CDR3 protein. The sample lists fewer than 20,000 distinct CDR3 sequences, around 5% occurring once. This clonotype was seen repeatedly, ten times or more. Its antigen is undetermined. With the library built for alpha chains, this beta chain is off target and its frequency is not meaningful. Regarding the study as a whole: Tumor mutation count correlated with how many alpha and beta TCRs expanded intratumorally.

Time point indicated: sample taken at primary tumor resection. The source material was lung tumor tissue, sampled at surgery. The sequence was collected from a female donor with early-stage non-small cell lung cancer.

This chain's CDR3 is CASSSAGRVYEQYF. The CDR3 nucleotides are TGTGCCAGCAGCTCCGCCGGGAGGGTGTACGAGCAGTACTTC. The chain couples TRBV28 to TRBJ2-7; TRBD2 agrees at 8 bases. The CDR3 extends over 14 amino acids. V lost 6 bases to trimming and J lost 4 bases; unmatched junction nucleotides: 8. From germline, CDR1 is MDHEN and CDR2 SYDVKM.